This paragraph covers one T cell receptor beta chain sequence. V lost 3 bases to trimming and J lost 3 bases, with 12 bases between them. CDR3 size: 15 residues. Per germline, CDR1 LNHDA and CDR2 SQIVND (reference sequence). Participants were aged about 18 to 90 years, lived in about 26 US areas, and enrolled virtually. Assay: immunoSEQ multiplex PCR; the TCRdb copy retains only in-frame clones and omits some. The data show hundreds of thousands of clones, about 88% seen once. The data originate from a study of blood T cell repertoires in COVID-19. The overall study: Sites across the United States, Italy and Spain contributed samples from acute and convalescent COVID-19. The cDNA or gDNA used as material had been derived from T cells, B-cell-depleted T cells, or PBMCs.

Sample: PBMCs or T cells enriched from blood (not recorded which). This chain connects TRBV19 to TRBJ1-5; no reliable D call. The origin of this receptor is a woman between 40 and 55 years old who had recovered from COVID-19. In DNA form, the CDR3 reads TGTGCCAGTAGTATCGGAGGCAGGCACAATCAGCCCCAGCATTTT. As protein: CASSIGGRHNQPQHF.